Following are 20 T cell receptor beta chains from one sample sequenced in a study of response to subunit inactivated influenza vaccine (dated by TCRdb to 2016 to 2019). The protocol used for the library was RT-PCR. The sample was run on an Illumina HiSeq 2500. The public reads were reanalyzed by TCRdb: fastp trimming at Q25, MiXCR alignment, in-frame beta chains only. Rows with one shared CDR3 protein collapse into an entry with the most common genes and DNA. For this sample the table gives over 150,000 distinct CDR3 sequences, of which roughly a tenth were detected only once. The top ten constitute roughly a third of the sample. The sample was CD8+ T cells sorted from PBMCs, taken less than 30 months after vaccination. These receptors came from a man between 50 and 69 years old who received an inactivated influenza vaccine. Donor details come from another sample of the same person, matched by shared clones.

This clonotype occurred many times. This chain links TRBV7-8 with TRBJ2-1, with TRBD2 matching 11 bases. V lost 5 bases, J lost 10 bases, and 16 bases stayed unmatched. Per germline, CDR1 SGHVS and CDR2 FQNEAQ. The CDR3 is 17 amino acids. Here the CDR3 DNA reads TGTGCCAGCAGCCCAGCTTATCTTAGCGGGAGGGCCGAGGAGCAGTTCTTC. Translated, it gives CASSPAYLSGRAEEQFF.

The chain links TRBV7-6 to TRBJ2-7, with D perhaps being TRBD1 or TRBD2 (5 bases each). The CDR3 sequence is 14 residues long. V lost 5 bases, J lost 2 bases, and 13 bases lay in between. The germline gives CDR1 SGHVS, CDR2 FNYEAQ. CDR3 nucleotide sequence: TGTGCCAGCAGCCCGGGGACGGATACCTACGAGCAGTACTTC. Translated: CASSPGTDTYEQYF.

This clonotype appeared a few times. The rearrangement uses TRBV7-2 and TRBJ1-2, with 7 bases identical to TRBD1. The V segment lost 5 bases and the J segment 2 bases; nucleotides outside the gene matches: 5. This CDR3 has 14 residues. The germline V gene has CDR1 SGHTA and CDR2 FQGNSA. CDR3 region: CASSPTGQNYGYTF. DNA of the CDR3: TGTGCCAGCAGCCCGACGGGACAGAACTATGGCTACACCTTC.

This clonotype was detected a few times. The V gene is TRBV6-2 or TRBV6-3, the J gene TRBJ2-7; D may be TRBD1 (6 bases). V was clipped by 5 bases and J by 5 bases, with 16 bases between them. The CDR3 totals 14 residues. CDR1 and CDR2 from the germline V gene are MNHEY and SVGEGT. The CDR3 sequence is CASSPGVTPHEQYF. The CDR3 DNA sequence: TGTGCCAGCAGTCCAGGGGTTACGCCCCACGAGCAGTACTTC.

The CDR3, as DNA: TGTGCCAGCAGTTTAGGACAGTTCGAGGAGCAGTTCTTC. Translated: CASSLGQFEEQFF. The chain joins TRBV28 to TRBJ2-1; the D gene is possibly TRBD1 (6 bases). The CDR3 runs 13 residues. V gave up 2 bases and J gave up 10 bases, with 12 bases separating them. CDR1 MDHEN and CDR2 SYDVKM come from the germline V gene.

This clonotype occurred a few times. Here the CDR3 DNA reads TGCAGTGCTAGAGTAGTGGCAGGGGGACAGACCCAGTACTTC. Residues: CSARVVAGGQTQYF. The chain combines TRBV20-1 with TRBJ2-5; 7 bases align to TRBD1. V lost 1 base to trimming and J lost 6 bases; unmatched junction nucleotides: 8. The CDR3 length is 14 residues. Germline V gives CDR1 DFQATT, CDR2 SNEGSKA (reference sequence).

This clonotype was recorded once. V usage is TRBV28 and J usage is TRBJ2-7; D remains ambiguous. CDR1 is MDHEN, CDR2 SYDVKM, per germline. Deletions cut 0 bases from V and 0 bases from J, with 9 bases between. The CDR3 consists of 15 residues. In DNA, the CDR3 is TGTGCCAGCAGTTTATGGACGGAGAGCTCCTACGAGCAGTACTTC. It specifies CASSLWTESSYEQYF.

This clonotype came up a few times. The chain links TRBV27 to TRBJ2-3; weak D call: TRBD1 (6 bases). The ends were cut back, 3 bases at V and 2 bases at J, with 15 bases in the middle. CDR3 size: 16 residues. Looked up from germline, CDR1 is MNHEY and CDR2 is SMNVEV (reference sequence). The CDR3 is CASSFVAGVFTDTQYF. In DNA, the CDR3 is TGTGCCAGCAGTTTTGTGGCAGGGGTCTTCACAGATACGCAGTATTTT.

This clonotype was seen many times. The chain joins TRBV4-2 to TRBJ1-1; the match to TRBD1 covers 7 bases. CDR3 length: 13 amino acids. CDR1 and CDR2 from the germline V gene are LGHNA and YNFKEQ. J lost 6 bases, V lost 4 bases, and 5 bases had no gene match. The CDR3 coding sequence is TGTGCCAGCAGCCCACTCCAGGGGGCTGAAGCTTTCTTT. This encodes CASSPLQGAEAFF.

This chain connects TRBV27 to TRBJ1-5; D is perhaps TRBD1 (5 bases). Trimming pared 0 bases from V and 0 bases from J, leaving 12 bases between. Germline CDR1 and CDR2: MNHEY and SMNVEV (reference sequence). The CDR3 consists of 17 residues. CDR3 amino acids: CASSLSGGIYSNQPQHF. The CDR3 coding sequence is TGTGCCAGCAGTTTATCGGGGGGAATTTATAGCAATCAGCCCCAGCATTTT.

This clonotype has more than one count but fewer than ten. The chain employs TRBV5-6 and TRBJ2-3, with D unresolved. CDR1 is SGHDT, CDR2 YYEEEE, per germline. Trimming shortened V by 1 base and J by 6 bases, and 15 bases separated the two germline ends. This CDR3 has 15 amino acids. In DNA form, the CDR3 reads TGTGCCAGCAGCTTGATGTACGGGTTAGGTGATACGCAGTATTTT. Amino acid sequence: CASSLMYGLGDTQYF.

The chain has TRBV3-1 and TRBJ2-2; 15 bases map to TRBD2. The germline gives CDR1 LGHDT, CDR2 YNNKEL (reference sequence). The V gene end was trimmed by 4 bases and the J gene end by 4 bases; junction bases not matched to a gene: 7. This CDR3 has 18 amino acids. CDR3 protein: CASSRGLAGGMGTGELFF. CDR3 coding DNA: TGTGCCAGCAGCCGAGGACTAGCGGGAGGGATGGGCACCGGGGAGCTGTTTTTT.

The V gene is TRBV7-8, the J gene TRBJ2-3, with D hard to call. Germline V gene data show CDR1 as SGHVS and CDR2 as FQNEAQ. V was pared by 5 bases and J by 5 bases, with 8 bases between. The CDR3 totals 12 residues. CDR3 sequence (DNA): TGTGCCAGCAGCCCCCCCCAAGATACGCAGTATTTT. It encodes CASSPPQDTQYF.

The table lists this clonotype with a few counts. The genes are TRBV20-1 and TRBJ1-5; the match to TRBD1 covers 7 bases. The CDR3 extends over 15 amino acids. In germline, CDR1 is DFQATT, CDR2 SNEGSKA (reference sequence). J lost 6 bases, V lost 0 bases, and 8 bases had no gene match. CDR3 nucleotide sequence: TGCAGTGCTAGAGACCGAACAGGGGTGGGTCAGCCCCAGCATTTT. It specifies CSARDRTGVGQPQHF.

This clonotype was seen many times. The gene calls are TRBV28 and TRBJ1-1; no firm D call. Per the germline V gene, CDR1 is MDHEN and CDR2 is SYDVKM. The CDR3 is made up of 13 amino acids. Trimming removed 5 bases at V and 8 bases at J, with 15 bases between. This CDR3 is CASSDKGPTEAFF. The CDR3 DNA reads TGTGCCAGCAGTGATAAGGGTCCTACAGAAGCTTTCTTT. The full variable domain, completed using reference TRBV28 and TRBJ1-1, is DVKVTQSSRYLVKRTGEKVFLECVQDMDHENMFWYRQDPGLGLRLIYFSYDVKMKEKGDIPEGYSVSREKKERFSLILESASTNQTSMYLCASSDKGPTEAFFGQGTRLTVV.

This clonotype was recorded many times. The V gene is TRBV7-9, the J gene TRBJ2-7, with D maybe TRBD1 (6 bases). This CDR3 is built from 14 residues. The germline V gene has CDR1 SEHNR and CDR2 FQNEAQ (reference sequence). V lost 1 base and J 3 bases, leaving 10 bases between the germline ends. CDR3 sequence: CASSLGQGHYEQYF. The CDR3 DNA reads TGTGCCAGCAGCTTAGGGCAGGGGCACTACGAGCAGTACTTC.

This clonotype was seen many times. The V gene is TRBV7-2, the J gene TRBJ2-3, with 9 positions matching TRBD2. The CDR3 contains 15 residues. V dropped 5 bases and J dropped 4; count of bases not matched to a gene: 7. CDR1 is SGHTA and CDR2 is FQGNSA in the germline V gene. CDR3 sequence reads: CASSESGGRADTQYF. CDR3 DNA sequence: TGTGCCAGCAGCGAAAGCGGGGGGAGGGCAGATACGCAGTATTTT.

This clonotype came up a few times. CDR3 DNA: TGTGCCAGCAGTTTACTGGCTAGCGAGACCTACGAGCAGTACTTC. Translation: CASSLLASETYEQYF. J is TRBJ2-7 and V is TRBV12-3 or TRBV12-4; tentative D call: TRBD2 (6 bases). CDR3 length equals 15 residues. Trimming removed 2 bases from V and 2 bases from J, with 13 bases in between.

Here the CDR3 DNA reads TGTGCCAGCAGTTTATACAGGGAGAATAGCAATCAGCCCCAGCATTTT. Amino acid sequence: CASSLYRENSNQPQHF. This sequence joins TRBV28 and TRBJ1-5; tentatively, D is TRBD1 (6 bases). The V end lost 1 base, the J end lost 0 bases, and 10 bases lay between the germline ends. CDR1 and CDR2 from the germline V gene are MDHEN and SYDVKM. There are 16 residues in the CDR3.

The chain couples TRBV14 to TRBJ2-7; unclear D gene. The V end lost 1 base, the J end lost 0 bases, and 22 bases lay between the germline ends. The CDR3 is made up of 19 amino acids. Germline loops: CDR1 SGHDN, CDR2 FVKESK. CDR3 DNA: TGTGCCAGCAGCCAAGGGACGGACGCGATCGTTAAAGGCTCCTACGAGCAGTACTTC. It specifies CASSQGTDAIVKGSYEQYF.